This TCR beta chain was captured in a study of blood T cell repertoires in COVID-19. Background on the study: From the United States, Italy and Spain came samples of acute and convalescent COVID-19. The cDNA or gDNA used as material had been derived from T cells, B-cell-depleted T cells, or PBMCs.

Original processing methods: Amplification from reference gene primers served as the basis for estimated nucleated cell counts. The assay was immunoSEQ multiplex PCR, and TCRdb's table has in-frame clones only and misses some. For V, J and clone size, that table is used; D and trimming come from the DNA. The data hold 40,000 to 55,000 clones, with roughly 90% observed a single time. Trimming at V came to 4 bases and at J to 5 bases, leaving 14 bases not matched to a gene. Germline V gives CDR1 MGHRA, CDR2 YSYEKL. The CDR3 covers 17 residues. The rearrangement links TRBV4-1 to TRBJ2-7, with TRBD1 matching over 10 bases. This TCR derives from a woman aged 80 or older with acute or convalescent COVID-19. The sample comprised peripheral blood. The CDR3 DNA is TGCGCCAGCAGCCGAACCAGGGGACAGGGGAAAGTGGACGAGCAGTACTTC. Residues: CASSRTRGQGKVDEQYF.